The 22 T cell receptor beta chains listed next were all sequenced from one sample in a study of shared clonotypes between healthy human individuals. Using immunoSEQ multiplex PCR, the repertoire was profiled, and TCRdb retains in-frame clones only, with some absent. The sample yields 500,000 to 650,000 clones, roughly 72% seen once. The sample was PBMCs. These receptors were taken from a woman aged 40 to 50 in good health. Some clones in this sample may be carry-over from other donors' samples.

This clone came up once. The chain has TRBV19 and TRBJ1-4; D is unresolved. The germline V gene encodes CDR1 LNHDA and CDR2 SQIVND (reference sequence). V lost 10 bases, J lost 7 bases, and 10 bases lay in between. The CDR3 has 11 amino acids. The CDR3 bases are TGTGCCACCGGGCGGGCTGAAAAACTGTTTTTT. Translating it yields CATGRAEKLFF.

The sample holds one count of this clone. The chain combines TRBV14 with TRBJ2-7, with 10 bases fitting TRBD2. V lost 4 bases and J lost 6; bases outside the gene matches: 9. Germline lookup yields CDR1 SGHDN and CDR2 FVKESK. The CDR3 has 15 residues. The CDR3 loop is CASSPSLAGAIEQYF. The DNA for the CDR3 is TGTGCCAGCAGCCCCTCCCTAGCGGGAGCGATCGAGCAGTACTTC.

The chain couples TRBV29-1 to TRBJ1-1, with unresolved D. Germline V gives CDR1 SQVTM, CDR2 ANQGSEA. The CDR3 covers 13 residues. V lost 7 bases and J 8 bases, leaving 20 bases between the germline ends. CDR3 nucleotide sequence: TGCAGCGCCAAAGGGAGTTGGGTGGCGGAAGCTTTCTTT. Translated, it gives CSAKGSWVAEAFF.

This chain uses TRBV5-6 with TRBJ1-5; tentatively, D is TRBD1 (6 bases). There are 12 residues in the CDR3. V lost 4 bases, J lost 9 bases, and 11 bases lay in between. CDR1 SGHDT and CDR2 YYEEEE come from the germline V gene. CDR3 in amino acids: CASSLPTGPQHF. DNA of the CDR3: TGTGCCAGCAGCCTACCGACAGGGCCCCAGCATTTT. Based on the CDR3 plus reference TRBV5-6 and TRBJ1-5, the full variable domain is DAGVTQSPTHLIKTRGQQVTLRCSPKSGHDTVSWYQQALGQGPQFIFQYYEEEERQRGNFPDRFSGHQFPNYSSELNVNALLLGDSALYLCASSLPTGPQHFGDGTRLSIL.

The V call is TRBV2, the J call TRBJ1-5; TRBD1 aligns across 7 bases. There are 17 residues in the CDR3. Germline loops: CDR1 SNHLY, CDR2 FYNNEI. Germline trimming cut 3 bases from V and 3 bases from J; bases unmatched to any gene: 11. The CDR3 DNA reads as TGTGCCAGCAGTGACCCCAGGGGGAGGGAAGCCAATCAGCCCCAGCATTTT. Amino acid sequence: CASSDPRGREANQPQHF.

This clone has a single count. A single base separates this from a much larger clone, so it may be a read error. The chain employs TRBV4-1 and TRBJ2-2; a possible D gene is TRBD2 (5 bases). Germline V gives CDR1 MGHRA, CDR2 YSYEKL. The CDR3 contains 16 residues. CDR3 sequence: CASSQGADLNTGELVF. Written as DNA, the CDR3 is TGCGCCAGCAGCCAAGGAGCGGACCTGAACACCGGGGAGCTGGTTTTT.

J is TRBJ2-7 and V is TRBV2; TRBD2 might be the D (5 bases). V was pared by 6 bases and J by 3 bases, with 15 bases between. The germline gives CDR1 SNHLY, CDR2 FYNNEI. The CDR3 spans 14 residues. CDR3 amino acids: CASRMDSAYYEQYF. CDR3 nucleotide sequence: TGTGCCAGCAGAATGGACTCAGCCTACTACGAGCAGTACTTC. Full variable domain (remainder filled in from reference TRBV2 and TRBJ2-7): EPEVTQTPSHQVTQMGQEVILRCVPISNHLYFYWYRQILGQKVEFLVSFYNNEISEKSEIFDDQFSVERPDGSNFTLKIRSTKLEDSAMYFCASRMDSAYYEQYFGPGTRLTVT.

The gene calls are TRBV2 and TRBJ1-4, with D unresolved. The length of the CDR3 is 14 residues. V shed 6 bases and J shed 0 bases, with 8 bases lying between them. Germline assignment: CDR1 SNHLY and CDR2 FYNNEI. CDR3 residues: CASRDGATNEKLFF. The CDR3 region has the DNA TGTGCCAGCAGGGACGGTGCAACTAATGAAAAACTGTTTTTT.

A few counts support this clone. The junction differs from germline at one of its ends, possibly a read error. The sample carries other DNA sequences with the same CDR3. The chain couples TRBV7-7 to TRBJ1-1; D is unclear. The CDR3 length is 13 residues. The V gene's germline CDR1 is SSHAT and CDR2 FNYEAQ (reference sequence). CDR3 in amino acids: CASSLNRDTEAFF. CDR3 sequence (DNA): TGTGCTAGCAGCTTGAACCGGGACACTGAAGCTTTCTTT. Supplemented by reference TRBV7-7 and TRBJ1-1, the full variable domain reads GAGVSQSPRYKVTKRGQDVTLRCDPISSHATLYWYQQALGQGPEFLTYFNYEAQPDKSGLPSDRFSAERPEGSISTLTIQRTEQRDSAMYRCASSLNRDTEAFFGQGTRLTVV.

CDR3 sequence: CASSLLGLNTEAFF. The CDR3, as DNA: TGTGCCAGCAGTTTACTGGGGTTGAACACTGAAGCTTTCTTT. V and J are TRBV27 and TRBJ1-1; D remains unclear. The germline CDR1 and CDR2 sequences are MNHEY and SMNVEV (reference sequence). The length of the CDR3 is 14 residues. Trimming took 2 bases from V and 0 from J, leaving 7 bases between them.

J is TRBJ2-7 and V is TRBV6-5, with TRBD1 as a possible D gene (7 bases). Germline values: CDR1 MNHEY, CDR2 SVGAGI. Trimming took off 5 bases at V and 3 bases at J, with 17 bases between the two ends. CDR3 length: 15 residues. CDR3 protein: CASSRQGGALYEQYF. CDR3 DNA sequence: TGTGCCAGCAGTCGACAGGGAGGTGCCCTCTACGAGCAGTACTTC.

The rearrangement links TRBV4-3 to TRBJ2-2; TRBD2 is a possible D gene (5 bases). V was shortened by 2 bases and J by 7 bases, with 11 bases between the two germline ends. This CDR3 region has 14 residues. The germline V gene encodes CDR1 LGHNA and CDR2 YSLEER. CDR3 protein: CASSQYEGDGELFF. CDR3 sequence (DNA): TGCGCCAGCAGCCAATACGAGGGAGACGGGGAGCTGTTTTTT.

The V call is TRBV7-2, the J call TRBJ1-1; D remains unclear. The germline V and J ends were trimmed by 1 base and 2 bases, with 8 bases remaining between them. Germline-derived CDR1 and CDR2 are SGHTA and FQGNSA. This CDR3 spans 14 amino acids. CDR3 nucleotide sequence: TGTGCCAGCAGCTTAGGGCCAGCCAACACTGAAGCTTTCTTT. Its protein product is CASSLGPANTEAFF.

V is TRBV18 and J is TRBJ2-2; TRBD1 matches at 10 bases. This CDR3 contains 16 residues. V trimming: 3 bases; J trimming: 5 bases; junction bases outside the gene matches: 6. Germline V gene data show CDR1 as KGHSH and CDR2 as LQKENI. The CDR3 coding sequence is TGTGCCAGCTCACCCCGGACAGGGGGAGAGACCGGGGAGCTGTTTTTT. Its translation is CASSPRTGGETGELFF. Full variable domain (rest looked up from reference TRBV18 and TRBJ2-2): NAGVMQNPRHLVRRRGQEARLRCSPMKGHSHVYWYRQLPEEGLKFMVYLQKENIIDESGMPKERFSAEFPKEGPSILRIQQVVRGDSAAYFCASSPRTGGETGELFFGEGSRLTVL.

V is TRBV11-2 and J is TRBJ1-6; D not certain. The CDR3 consists of 13 residues. The V gene lost 5 bases and the J gene lost 7 bases, with 9 bases spanning the gap. Germline CDR1 is SGHAT and CDR2 is FQNNGV. CDR3 sequence: CASSPIRNSPLHF. DNA of the CDR3: TGTGCCAGCAGCCCGATTAGGAATTCACCCCTCCACTTT. Looking up the rest from reference TRBV11-2 and TRBJ1-6 gives the full variable domain: EAGVAQSPRYKIIEKRQSVAFWCNPISGHATLYWYQQILGQGPKLLIQFQNNGVVDDSQLPKDRFSAERLKGVDSTLKIQPAKLEDSAVYLCASSPIRNSPLHFGNGTRLTVT.

The chain uses TRBV5-6 and TRBJ2-7; tentative D call: TRBD1 (6 bases). Trimming took off 4 bases at V and 5 bases at J, with 19 bases between the two ends. The CDR3 has 15 residues. Per germline, CDR1 SGHDT and CDR2 YYEEEE. Here the CDR3 reads CASSNTGFSGDEQYF. CDR3 DNA sequence: TGTGCCAGCAGCAATACAGGGTTTTCTGGGGACGAGCAGTACTTC.

The chain combines TRBV5-1 with TRBJ2-7; TRBD2 is a possible D gene (5 bases). The ends were cut back, 4 bases at V and 4 bases at J, with 15 bases in the middle. CDR1 and CDR2 (germline): SGHRS, YFSETQ. The CDR3 contains 14 residues. The CDR3 DNA sequence: TGCGCCAGCAGCCTCGGGCCCGGGGAGTACGAGCAGTACTTC. This encodes CASSLGPGEYEQYF.

This chain links TRBV5-4 with TRBJ1-3; weak D call: TRBD1 (5 bases). Trimming took 4 bases from V and 4 from J, leaving 18 bases between them. Germline lookup yields CDR1 SGHNT and CDR2 YYREEE (reference sequence). The CDR3 extends over 16 amino acids. Here the CDR3 DNA reads TGTGCCAGCAGCCCAAATCCTGGACCAGGGGGAAACACCATATATTTT. It specifies CASSPNPGPGGNTIYF.

The rearrangement joins TRBV12-2 to TRBJ2-7; the table's D call, TRBD2, has no DNA check behind it. TRBV12-2 is designated a pseudogene. CDR3 length equals 20 residues. For the CDR3, the DNA is TGTGCAAGTCGCTCTGCCGAGACTAGCGGGAGGTTCTGGACCAACTACGAGCAGTACTTC. This encodes CASRSAETSGRFWTNYEQYF.

V and J are TRBV29-1 and TRBJ2-7, with 9 nucleotides matching TRBD2. The CDR3 is made up of 18 amino acids. Trimming removed 0 bases from V and 2 bases from J; junction bases left unmatched: 14. CDR1 and CDR2 (germline): SQVTM, ANQGSEA. The CDR3 region has the DNA TGCAGCGTTGAAGATAAGCTAGCGGGAAGTACTAACCCCTACGAGCAGTACTTC. Translation: CSVEDKLAGSTNPYEQYF.

This clone was observed a handful of times. The rearrangement uses TRBV9 and TRBJ2-7; 8 nucleotides line up with TRBD1. This CDR3 has 16 amino acids. Looked up from germline, CDR1 is SGDLS and CDR2 is YYNGEE. V was pared by 1 base and J by 2 bases, with 8 bases of the junction left unmatched. CDR3 region: CASSVLPGTGTYEQYF. The CDR3 DNA follows: TGTGCCAGCAGCGTACTGCCCGGGACAGGAACCTACGAGCAGTACTTC.

CDR3 sequence: CASSLDGYGYTF. The CDR3 DNA sequence: TGTGCCAGCAGCTTAGATGGATATGGCTACACCTTC. The chain joins TRBV5-6 to TRBJ1-2; D is unclear. The CDR3 runs 12 residues. Trimming took 2 bases from V and 5 from J, leaving 7 bases between them. Germline assignment: CDR1 SGHDT and CDR2 YYEEEE.